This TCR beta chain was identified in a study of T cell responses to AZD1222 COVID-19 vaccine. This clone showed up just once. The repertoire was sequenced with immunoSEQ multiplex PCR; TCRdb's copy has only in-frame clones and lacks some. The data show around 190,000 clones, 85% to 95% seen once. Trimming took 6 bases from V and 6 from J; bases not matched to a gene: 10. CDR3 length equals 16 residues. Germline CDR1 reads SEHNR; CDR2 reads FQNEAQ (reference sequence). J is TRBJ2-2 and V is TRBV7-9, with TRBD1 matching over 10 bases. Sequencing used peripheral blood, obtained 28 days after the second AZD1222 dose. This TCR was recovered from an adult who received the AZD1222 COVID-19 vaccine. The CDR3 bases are TGTGCCAGCAGGGGAGAGACAGGGGGCAAGGCCGGGGAGCTGTTTTTT. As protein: CASRGETGGKAGELFF.